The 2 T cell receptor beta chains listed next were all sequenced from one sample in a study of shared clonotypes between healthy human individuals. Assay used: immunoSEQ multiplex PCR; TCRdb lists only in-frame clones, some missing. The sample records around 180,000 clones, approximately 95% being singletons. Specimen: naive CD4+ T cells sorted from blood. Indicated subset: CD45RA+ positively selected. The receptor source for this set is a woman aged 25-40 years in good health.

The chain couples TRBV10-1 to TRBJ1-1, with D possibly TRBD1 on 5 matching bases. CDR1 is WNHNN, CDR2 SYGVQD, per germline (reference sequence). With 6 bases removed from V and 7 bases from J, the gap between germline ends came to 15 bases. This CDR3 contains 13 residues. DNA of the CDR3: TGCGCCAGCAGCGGGACGGTGGAAGATGAAGCTTTCTTT. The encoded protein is CASSGTVEDEAFF.

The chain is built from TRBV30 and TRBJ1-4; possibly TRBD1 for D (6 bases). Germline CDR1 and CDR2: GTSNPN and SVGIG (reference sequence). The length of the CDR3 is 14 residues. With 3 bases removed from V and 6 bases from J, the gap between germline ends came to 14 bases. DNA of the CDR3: TGTGCCTGGAGCGGGAGAGGGGGGCATGAAAAACTGTTTTTT. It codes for CAWSGRGGHEKLFF.